These 27 T cell receptor beta chains share one sample of origin, sequenced in a study of neurological immune-mediated disorders. A single record per CDR3 protein comes from TCRdb applying MiXCR to the 5' RACE reads. This table holds about 74,000 distinct CDR3 sequences, roughly 5% found once. The material sequenced was PBMCs. Receptor source: a man between 18 and 29 years old with multiple sclerosis.

This clonotype appeared many times. The J gene is TRBJ2-7, the V gene TRBV20-1, with TRBD1 identical over 9 bases. This CDR3 has 14 residues. V was pared by 3 bases and J by 4 bases, with 7 bases of the junction left unmatched. The germline V gene encodes CDR1 DFQATT and CDR2 SNEGSKA (reference sequence). The CDR3 region has the DNA TGCAGTGCTAGTGGACAGGGGCTGGGGTACGAGCAGTACTTC. It is translated as CSASGQGLGYEQYF.

There are many counts of this clonotype. The chain is built from TRBV21-1 and TRBJ2-2; the D call TRBD2 from the table was never checked on the DNA. TRBV21-1 constitutes a pseudogene. The CDR3 covers 16 residues. The chain's CDR3 is CASSLASGGNTGELFF. In nucleotides, the CDR3 is TGTGCCAGCAGCCTTGCCAGCGGGGGGAATACCGGGGAGCTGTTTTTT.

This clonotype was seen at least ten times. The V and J genes are TRBV5-1 and TRBJ2-7, with 12 bases aligning to TRBD2. V dropped 2 bases and J dropped 1; count of bases not matched to a gene: 1. The CDR3 spans 15 residues. Germline V CDR1 and CDR2: SGHRS, YFSETQ. The CDR3 protein is CASSLLAGGSYEQYF. The CDR3 coding sequence is TGCGCCAGCAGCTTACTAGCGGGGGGATCCTACGAGCAGTACTTC. Combining the CDR3 with reference TRBV5-1 and TRBJ2-7 gives the whole variable domain KAGVTQTPRYLIKTRGQQVTLSCSPISGHRSVSWYQQTPGQGLQFLFEYFSETQRNKGNFPGRFSGRQFSNSRSEMNVSTLELGDSALYLCASSLLAGGSYEQYFGPGTRLTVT.

This clonotype was seen many times. The rearrangement uses TRBV5-1 and TRBJ2-3; 12 bases align to TRBD2. The CDR3 contains 15 residues. From germline, CDR1 is SGHRS and CDR2 YFSETQ. V was clipped by 1 base and J by 6 bases; unmatched bases: 3. The CDR3 here is CASSLSGTSGDTQYF. CDR3 in DNA: TGCGCCAGCAGCTTGTCCGGGACTAGCGGGGATACGCAGTATTTT.

This clonotype was counted at least ten times. The chain joins TRBV7-2 to TRBJ1-1; TRBD1 agrees at 7 bases. The CDR3 runs to 16 residues. CDR1 is SGHTA and CDR2 is FQGNSA in the germline V gene. V was pared by 5 bases and J by 6 bases, with 15 bases of the junction left unmatched. CDR3: CASSRDSSLERAEAFF. CDR3 sequence (DNA): TGTGCCAGCAGCCGGGACAGCTCTCTGGAAAGGGCTGAAGCTTTCTTT.

At least ten counts were recorded for this clonotype. V is TRBV5-1 and J is TRBJ1-5; the D gene is possibly TRBD1 (5 bases). V was shortened by 0 bases and J by 8 bases, with 21 bases between the two germline ends. The CDR3 is 17 residues long. Germline lookup yields CDR1 SGHRS and CDR2 YFSETQ. This CDR3 is CASSLEFWRRAVKPQHF. The CDR3 DNA reads TGCGCCAGCAGCTTGGAATTTTGGCGCAGGGCGGTTAAGCCCCAGCATTTT.

The chain has TRBV7-8 and TRBJ2-3, with TRBD2 identical over 13 bases. The CDR3 runs 20 residues. Germline values: CDR1 SGHVS, CDR2 FQNEAQ. With 2 bases clipped from V and 0 bases from J, the junction kept 11 bases outside the gene matches. CDR3 nucleotides: TGTGCCAGCAGCTTACATAGAGGGACTAGCGGGGCCCCTAGCACAGATACGCAGTATTTT. Encoded protein: CASSLHRGTSGAPSTDTQYF.

This clonotype appeared many times. The gene calls are TRBV6-5 and TRBJ2-3, with D perhaps matching TRBD1 (6 bases). The CDR3 totals 15 residues. Trimming pared 2 bases from V and 2 bases from J, leaving 11 bases between. Germline CDR1 is MNHEY and CDR2 is SVGAGI. The CDR3 here is CASSYAQGLTDTQYF. The CDR3 DNA follows: TGTGCCAGCAGTTACGCACAGGGTCTCACAGATACGCAGTATTTT.

About this clonotype itself: Possible read error: a much larger clone is one base away. The CDR3 here is CSATSATTGELFF. Written as DNA, the CDR3 is TGCAGTGCTACCTCCGCGACAACCGGGGAGCTGTTTTTT. This sequence joins TRBV20-1 and TRBJ2-2; D is undetermined. V lost 4 bases to trimming and J lost 5 bases, with 11 bases between them. There are 13 residues in the CDR3. CDR1 and CDR2 from the germline V gene are DFQATT and SNEGSKA (reference sequence).

This clonotype was seen many times. The chain joins TRBV7-2 to TRBJ2-3; no clear D. Trimming left V 1 base short and J 3 bases short, with 8 bases between. There are 14 residues in the CDR3. CDR1 and CDR2 from the germline V gene are SGHTA and FQGNSA. This CDR3 reads CASSLGHYTDTQYF. The CDR3 nucleotides are TGTGCCAGCAGCTTAGGCCATTATACAGATACGCAGTATTTT.

This clonotype was seen many times. The genes are TRBV5-1 and TRBJ1-2; D might be TRBD1 (5 bases). CDR1 is SGHRS and CDR2 is YFSETQ in the germline V gene. Trimming pared 5 bases from V and 5 bases from J, leaving 16 bases between. The CDR3 length is 14 residues. CDR3 in amino acids: CASSYRLGGYGYTF. CDR3 in DNA: TGCGCCAGCAGTTACCGACTGGGGGGGTATGGCTACACCTTC.

This clonotype showed up just a few times. A clone one base away is much larger, so this may be a read error. The J gene is TRBJ1-3, the V gene TRBV21-1; the table's D call TRBD1 went unverified against the DNA. TRBV21-1 is a pseudogene locus. The CDR3 is 16 amino acids. The CDR3 reads CASSTDRGGSGKTIYF. The CDR3 bases are TGTGCCAGCAGCACCGACAGGGGAGGCTCTGGAAAAACCATATATTTT.

This clonotype was seen at least ten times. This chain links TRBV20-1 with TRBJ2-7, with 13 bases identical to TRBD2. This CDR3 spans 16 amino acids. Germline V gene sequence: CDR1 DFQATT, CDR2 SNEGSKA (reference sequence). V lost 0 bases, J lost 4 bases, and 6 bases stayed unmatched. Here the CDR3 reads CSARDRQLAGGYEQYF. For the CDR3, the DNA is TGCAGTGCTAGAGATCGGCAACTAGCGGGGGGGTACGAGCAGTACTTC.

In regard to this clonotype: A read error is possible here, since a much larger clone lies one base away. The chain links TRBV20-1 to TRBJ2-1, with a possible D match to TRBD2 (6 bases). The V end was cut by 4 bases, the J end by 10 bases, with 14 bases between. The CDR3 has 12 residues. Germline V gene lookup returns CDR1 DFQATT and CDR2 SNEGSKA (reference sequence). The CDR3 bases are TGCAGTGCTAAGACTAGGCCCCAAGAGCAGTTCTTC. This gives the protein CSAKTRPQEQFF.

This clonotype was detected ten times or more. V and J are TRBV11-2 and TRBJ2-1, with D possibly being TRBD1 (7 bases). This CDR3 contains 16 residues. Trimming shortened V by 2 bases and J by 1 base, and 12 bases separated the two germline ends. Per germline, CDR1 SGHAT and CDR2 FQNNGV. For the CDR3, the DNA is TGTGCCAGCAGCTTAAGGGGGGACAGATCCTACAATGAGCAGTTCTTC. It codes for CASSLRGDRSYNEQFF. Supplemented by reference TRBV11-2 and TRBJ2-1, the full variable domain reads EAGVAQSPRYKIIEKRQSVAFWCNPISGHATLYWYQQILGQGPKLLIQFQNNGVVDDSQLPKDRFSAERLKGVDSTLKIQPAKLEDSAVYLCASSLRGDRSYNEQFFGPGTRLTVL.

This sequence joins TRBV18 and TRBJ2-3; 8 bases fit TRBD1. V gave up 3 bases and J gave up 5 bases; unmatched junction bases: 7. The germline gives CDR1 KGHSH, CDR2 LQKENI. The CDR3 consists of 15 residues. In DNA, the CDR3 is TGTGCCAGCTCACCGGGACAGGCCCGAATAGATACGCAGTATTTT. It is translated as CASSPGQARIDTQYF.

This clonotype showed up many times. The chain is built from TRBV5-1 and TRBJ1-4; D is uncertain. V lost 0 bases and J 5 bases, leaving 5 bases between the germline ends. CDR1 and CDR2 (germline): SGHRS, YFSETQ. This CDR3 has 13 residues. The CDR3 loop reads CASSLEPNEKLFF. CDR3 in DNA: TGCGCCAGCAGCTTGGAGCCGAATGAAAAACTGTTTTTT.

This clonotype was seen a handful of times. A much larger clone lies one base from this, so it may be a read error. The V gene is TRBV7-6, the J gene TRBJ1-1, with a weak D call TRBD1 (5 bases). Germline CDR1 reads SGHVS; CDR2 reads FNYEAQ. The CDR3 is 14 residues long. The V gene lost 5 bases and the J gene lost 7 bases, with 17 bases spanning the gap. The chain's CDR3 is CASSPSNTGVEAFF. In DNA form, the CDR3 reads TGTGCCAGCAGCCCAAGCAACACAGGCGTTGAAGCTTTCTTT.

This clonotype was seen repeatedly, ten times or more. Just one base apart from a much larger clone, this may be a read error. V usage is TRBV20-1 and J usage is TRBJ1-2; D remains unclear. Germline CDR1 and CDR2: DFQATT and SNEGSKA (reference sequence). CDR3 size: 14 residues. Trimming took 5 bases from V and 3 from J, leaving 16 bases between them. CDR3 nucleotides: TGCAGTGCTCCGGTCCGGGAAAGTGACTATGGCTACACCTTC. Protein product: CSAPVRESDYGYTF.

The chain joins TRBV5-1 to TRBJ1-5; unclear D gene. Trimming cost V 0 bases and J 0 bases, with 4 bases left between them. The germline V gene encodes CDR1 SGHRS and CDR2 YFSETQ. The CDR3 contains 14 residues. The CDR3 coding sequence is TGCGCCAGCAGCTTGGCCGGTAGCAATCAGCCCCAGCATTTT. Amino acid sequence: CASSLAGSNQPQHF. Variable domain in full (rest from reference TRBV5-1 and TRBJ1-5): KAGVTQTPRYLIKTRGQQVTLSCSPISGHRSVSWYQQTPGQGLQFLFEYFSETQRNKGNFPGRFSGRQFSNSRSEMNVSTLELGDSALYLCASSLAGSNQPQHFGDGTRLSIL.

Note on this clonotype: An end of the junction does not agree with germline; a read error may underlie this. The rearrangement uses TRBV5-1 and TRBJ1-6; TRBD1 aligns across 9 bases. CDR3 size: 16 residues. Germline V gene data show CDR1 as SGHRS and CDR2 as YFSETQ. The CDR3 DNA reads as TGCGCCAGCAGCTCAACTCCGGGACAGGGTCGGGCACCCCTCAACTTT. Its protein is CASSSTPGQGRAPLNF.

This clonotype appeared many times. V usage is TRBV11-2 and J usage is TRBJ2-5; no definite D call. The CDR3 totals 14 residues. The V gene's germline CDR1 is SGHAT and CDR2 FQNNGV. V was cut by 0 bases and J by 2 bases, with 7 bases left in between. As DNA, the CDR3 is TGTGCCAGCAGCTTAGAACTGCCGCAAGAGACCCAGTACTTC. This encodes CASSLELPQETQYF.

This clonotype was counted many times. The V gene is TRBV20-1, the J gene TRBJ1-4; possibly TRBD1 for D (5 bases). The CDR3 has 13 amino acids. V was clipped by 1 base and J by 6 bases, with 9 bases between them. Germline V CDR1 and CDR2: DFQATT, SNEGSKA (reference sequence). The CDR3 sequence: CSARGGVHEKLFF. The CDR3 DNA reads TGCAGTGCTAGAGGAGGGGTACATGAAAAACTGTTTTTT.

This clonotype occurred many times. The rearrangement links TRBV7-2 to TRBJ1-2, with D maybe TRBD1 (5 bases). Per germline, CDR1 SGHTA and CDR2 FQGNSA. V was pared by 5 bases and J by 8 bases, with 15 bases between. This CDR3 region has 13 residues. The CDR3 DNA sequence: TGTGCCAGCAGCCAGGGACGGCTGAGCGGCTACACCTTC. Amino acid sequence: CASSQGRLSGYTF.

This clonotype was observed many times. V gene TRBV9 combines with J gene TRBJ2-2; TRBD1 or TRBD2 may be the D gene (5 bases each). Germline CDR1 SGDLS, CDR2 YYNGEE. Trimming stripped 0 bases from V and 6 bases from J, with 18 bases between. There are 17 residues in the CDR3. As DNA, the CDR3 is TGTGCCAGCAGCGTAGCTACTAGAGGGGCCTCTCCCGGGGAGCTGTTTTTT. Translating it yields CASSVATRGASPGELFF.

This chain joins TRBV13 and TRBJ2-1; the D gene is possibly TRBD2 (5 bases). There are 16 residues in the CDR3. V was cut by 5 bases and J by 9 bases, with 23 bases left in between. Germline CDR1 is PRHDT and CDR2 is FYEKMQ (reference sequence). CDR3 sequence (DNA): TGTGCCAGCAGCCCCAAGAGCGGACTGCCCGGTGGTGAGCAGTTCTTC. It encodes CASSPKSGLPGGEQFF.

This clonotype occurred many times. The CDR3 DNA is TGTGCCAGCAGCCAAGGACCATACGCTAACTATGGCTACACCTTC. Translation: CASSQGPYANYGYTF. The rearrangement uses TRBV3-1 and TRBJ1-2; no reliable D call. The germline CDR1 and CDR2 sequences are LGHDT and YNNKEL (reference sequence). V lost 1 base to trimming and J lost 0 bases, with 9 bases between them. The CDR3 covers 15 residues.